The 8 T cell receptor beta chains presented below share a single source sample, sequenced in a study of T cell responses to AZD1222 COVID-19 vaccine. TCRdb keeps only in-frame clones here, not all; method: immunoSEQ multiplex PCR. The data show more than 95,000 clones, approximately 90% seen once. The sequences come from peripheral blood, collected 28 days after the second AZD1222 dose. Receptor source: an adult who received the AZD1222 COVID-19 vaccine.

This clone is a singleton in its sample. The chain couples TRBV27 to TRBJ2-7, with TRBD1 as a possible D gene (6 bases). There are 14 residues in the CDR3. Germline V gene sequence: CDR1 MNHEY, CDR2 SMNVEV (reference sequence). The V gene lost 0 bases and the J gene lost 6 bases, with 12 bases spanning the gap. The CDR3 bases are TGTGCCAGCAGTTTATCGCGGCAGGGGCCCGAGCAGTACTTC. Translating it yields CASSLSRQGPEQYF.

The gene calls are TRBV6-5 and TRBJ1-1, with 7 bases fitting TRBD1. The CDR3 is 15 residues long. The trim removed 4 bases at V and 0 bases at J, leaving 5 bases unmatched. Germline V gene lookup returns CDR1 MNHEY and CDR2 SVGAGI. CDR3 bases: TGTGCCAGCAGTTCCCAGGGGGTCTTGAACACTGAAGCTTTCTTT. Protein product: CASSSQGVLNTEAFF.

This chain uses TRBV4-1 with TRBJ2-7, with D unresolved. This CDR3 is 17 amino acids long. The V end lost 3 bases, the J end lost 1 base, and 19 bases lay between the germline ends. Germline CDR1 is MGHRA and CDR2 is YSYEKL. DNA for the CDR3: TGCGCCAGCAGCCATCCTGTGCTGTGGGGTGAGTCCTACGAGCAGTACTTC. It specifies CASSHPVLWGESYEQYF.

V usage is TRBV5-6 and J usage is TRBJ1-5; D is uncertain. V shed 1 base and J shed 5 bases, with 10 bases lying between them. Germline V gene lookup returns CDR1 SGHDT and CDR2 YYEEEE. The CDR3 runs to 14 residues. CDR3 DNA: TGTGCCAGCAGCTTGAAGGGTCCCCATCAGCCCCAGCATTTT. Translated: CASSLKGPHQPQHF.

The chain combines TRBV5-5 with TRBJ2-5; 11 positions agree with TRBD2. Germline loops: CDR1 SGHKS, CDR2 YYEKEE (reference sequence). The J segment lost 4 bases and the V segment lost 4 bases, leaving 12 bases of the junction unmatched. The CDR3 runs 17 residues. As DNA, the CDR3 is TGTGCCAGCAGCCATCGAGTTCGTAGCGGGAGGGGAGAGACCCAGTACTTC. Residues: CASSHRVRSGRGETQYF.

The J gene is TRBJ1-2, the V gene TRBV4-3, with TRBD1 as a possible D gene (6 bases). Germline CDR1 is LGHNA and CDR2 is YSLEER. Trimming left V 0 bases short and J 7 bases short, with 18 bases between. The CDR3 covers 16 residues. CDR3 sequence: CASSQDRGQPLSGYTF. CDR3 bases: TGCGCCAGCAGCCAAGATCGCGGACAGCCATTATCTGGCTACACCTTC.

For the CDR3, the DNA is TGTGCCACCAGCACCAGGACTAGCGGATACAATGAGCAGTTCTTC. Protein: CATSTRTSGYNEQFF. The gene calls are TRBV15 and TRBJ2-1; 10 bases are shared with TRBD2. Germline V gene sequence: CDR1 LNHNV, CDR2 YYDKDF (reference sequence). CDR3 length equals 15 residues. J was trimmed by 4 bases and V by 4 bases; bases with no gene match: 4.

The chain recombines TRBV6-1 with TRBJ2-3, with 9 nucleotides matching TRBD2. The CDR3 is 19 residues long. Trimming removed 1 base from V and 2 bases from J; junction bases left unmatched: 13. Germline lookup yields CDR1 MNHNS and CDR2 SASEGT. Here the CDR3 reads CASSEGERGAFLNTDTQYF. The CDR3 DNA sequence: TGTGCCAGCAGTGAAGGGGAGCGGGGGGCTTTCTTAAACACAGATACGCAGTATTTT.